This TCR beta chain was sequenced during a study of T cell repertoires in cytomegalovirus infection. Study-wide context: It was the public TCR beta signatures that indicated both CMV infection and matching HLA type.

Regarding this clonotype: Its specificity is not known.

Trimming stripped 0 bases from V and 4 bases from J, with 9 bases between. The CDR3 is 14 amino acids. The germline CDR1 and CDR2 sequences are MNHNY and SVGAGI (reference sequence). Using its own MiXCR run on the reads, TCRdb lists one record per CDR3 protein. Among roughly 100,000 distinct CDR3 sequences listed, less than 55% were seen once. This sequence originates from a human donor in good health (CMV status not recorded). Some clones in this sample may be carry-over from other donors' samples. The sample in question was CD8+ T cells from cultured PBMCs, obtained from culture after CMV antigen stimulation. The J gene is TRBJ2-5, the V gene TRBV6-6; D is possibly TRBD2 (5 bases). CDR3 coding DNA: TGTGCCAGCAGTTACTCCACTAGAATAGAGACCCAGTACTTC. It specifies CASSYSTRIETQYF.